Detailed here is one T cell receptor (beta chain). The sample comes from a study of blood T cell repertoires in COVID-19. Generated by immunoSEQ multiplex PCR, the TCRdb table keeps only in-frame clones and is missing some. The data hold nearly 300,000 clones, with about 81% observed a single time. The CDR3 extends over 14 amino acids. Germline-derived CDR1 and CDR2 are SGHRS and YFSETQ. V lost 0 bases and J 3 bases, leaving 9 bases between the germline ends. Source material: peripheral blood. This TCR was sampled from a human donor with COVID-19, enrolled during active disease. The donor label of this sample is uncertain. The chain joins TRBV5-1 to TRBJ1-1, with D hard to call. CDR3 nucleotide sequence: TGCGCCAGCAGCTTGGTTTCGGGAGACACTGAAGCTTTCTTT. Translated, it gives CASSLVSGDTEAFF.